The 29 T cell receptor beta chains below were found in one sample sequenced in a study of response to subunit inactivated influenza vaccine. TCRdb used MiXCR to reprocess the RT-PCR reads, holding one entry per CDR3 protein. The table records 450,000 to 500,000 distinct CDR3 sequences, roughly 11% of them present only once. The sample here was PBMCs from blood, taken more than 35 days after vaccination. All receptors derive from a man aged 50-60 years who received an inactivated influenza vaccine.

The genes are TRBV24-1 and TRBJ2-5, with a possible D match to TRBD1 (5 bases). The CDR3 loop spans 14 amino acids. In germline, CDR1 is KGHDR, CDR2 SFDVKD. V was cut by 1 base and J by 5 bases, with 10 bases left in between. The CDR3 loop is CATSDFQGGETQYF. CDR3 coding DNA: TGTGCCACCAGTGATTTCCAGGGTGGTGAGACCCAGTACTTC.

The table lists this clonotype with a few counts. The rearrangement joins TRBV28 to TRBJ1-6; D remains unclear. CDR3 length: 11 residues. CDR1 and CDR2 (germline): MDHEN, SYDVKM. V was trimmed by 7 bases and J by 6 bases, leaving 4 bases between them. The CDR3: CASTSNSPLHF. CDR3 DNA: TGTGCCAGCACCAGTAATTCACCCCTCCACTTT.

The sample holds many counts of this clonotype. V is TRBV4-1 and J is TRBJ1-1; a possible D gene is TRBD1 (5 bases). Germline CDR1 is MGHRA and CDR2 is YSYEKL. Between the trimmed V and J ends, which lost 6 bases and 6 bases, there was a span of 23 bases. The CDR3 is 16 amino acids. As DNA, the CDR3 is TGCGCCAGCAGTTTTTCACTGGGACCTCTAAGCCCTGAAGCTTTCTTT. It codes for CASSFSLGPLSPEAFF.

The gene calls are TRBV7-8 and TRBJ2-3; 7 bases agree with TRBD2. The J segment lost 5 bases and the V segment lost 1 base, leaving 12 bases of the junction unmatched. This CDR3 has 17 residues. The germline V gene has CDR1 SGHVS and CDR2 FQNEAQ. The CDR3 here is CASSLGRTRPQIDTQYF. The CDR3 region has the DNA TGTGCCAGCAGCTTAGGCCGGACTAGACCGCAAATAGATACGCAGTATTTT.

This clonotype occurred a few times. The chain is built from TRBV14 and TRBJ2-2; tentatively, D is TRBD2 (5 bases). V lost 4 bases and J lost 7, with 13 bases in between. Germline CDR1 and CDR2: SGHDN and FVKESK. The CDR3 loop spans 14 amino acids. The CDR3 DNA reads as TGTGCCAGCAGCCCCTACCGTCGGGGCGGGGAGCTGTTTTTT. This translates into CASSPYRRGGELFF.

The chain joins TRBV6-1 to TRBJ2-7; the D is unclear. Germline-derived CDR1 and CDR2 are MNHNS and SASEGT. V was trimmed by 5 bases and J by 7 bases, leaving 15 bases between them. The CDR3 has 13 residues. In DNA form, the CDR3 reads TGTGCCAGCAGTCGCCAAGACGCGCGGGAGCAGTACTTC. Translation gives CASSRQDAREQYF.

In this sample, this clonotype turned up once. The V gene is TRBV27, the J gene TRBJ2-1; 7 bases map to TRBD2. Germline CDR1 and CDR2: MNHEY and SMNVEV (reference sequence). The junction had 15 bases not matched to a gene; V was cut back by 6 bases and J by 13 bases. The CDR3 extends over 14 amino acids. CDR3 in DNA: TGTGCCAGCAGCCTATCCCGGTCGACTAGCTTTCAGTTCTTC. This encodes CASSLSRSTSFQFF.

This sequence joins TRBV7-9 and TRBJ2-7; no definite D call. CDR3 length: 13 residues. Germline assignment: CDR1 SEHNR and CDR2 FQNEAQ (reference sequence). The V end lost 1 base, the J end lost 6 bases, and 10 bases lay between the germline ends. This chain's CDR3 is CASSLGVRSEQYF. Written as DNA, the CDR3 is TGTGCCAGCAGCTTAGGCGTCCGGTCCGAGCAGTACTTC.

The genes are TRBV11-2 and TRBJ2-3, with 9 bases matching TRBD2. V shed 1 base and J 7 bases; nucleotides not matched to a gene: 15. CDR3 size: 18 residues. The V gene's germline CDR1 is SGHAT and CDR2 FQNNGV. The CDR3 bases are TGTGCCAGCAGCTTAGCTCCAAGACTAGCGGTCCGAGCGAATACGCAGTATTTT. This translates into CASSLAPRLAVRANTQYF.

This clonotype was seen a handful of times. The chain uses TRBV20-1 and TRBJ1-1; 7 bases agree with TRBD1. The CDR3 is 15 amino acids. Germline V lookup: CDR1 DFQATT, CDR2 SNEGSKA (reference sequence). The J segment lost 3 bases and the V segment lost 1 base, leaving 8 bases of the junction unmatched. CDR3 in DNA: TGCAGTGCTAGAGGACCGACAGGGCTCGACACTGAAGCTTTCTTT. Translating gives CSARGPTGLDTEAFF.

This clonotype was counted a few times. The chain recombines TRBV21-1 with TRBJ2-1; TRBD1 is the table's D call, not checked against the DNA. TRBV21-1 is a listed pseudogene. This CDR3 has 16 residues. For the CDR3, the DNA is TGTGCCAGCAGCAAACGGTTAGATCCCCCAGGGAATGAGCAGTTCTTC. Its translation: CASSKRLDPPGNEQFF.

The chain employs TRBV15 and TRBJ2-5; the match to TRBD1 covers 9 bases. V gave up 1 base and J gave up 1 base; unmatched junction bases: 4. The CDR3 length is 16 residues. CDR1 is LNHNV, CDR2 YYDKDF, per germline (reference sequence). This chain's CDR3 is CATSRGDRVLQETQYF. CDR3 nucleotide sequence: TGTGCCACCAGCAGAGGGGACAGGGTACTCCAAGAGACCCAGTACTTC. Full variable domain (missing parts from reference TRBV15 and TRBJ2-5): DAMVIQNPRYQVTQFGKPVTLSCSQTLNHNVMYWYQQKSSQAPKLLFHYYDKDFNNEADTPDNFQSRRPNTSFCFLDIRSPGLGDTAMYLCATSRGDRVLQETQYFGPGTRLLVL.

The chain's CDR3 is CASSGGIRAGMNTEAFF. The DNA of the CDR3 is TGTGCCAGCAGTGGCGGAATAAGGGCAGGGATGAACACTGAAGCTTTCTTT. This chain connects TRBV28 to TRBJ1-1; a possible D gene is TRBD1 (5 bases). Germline V lookup: CDR1 MDHEN, CDR2 SYDVKM. V shed 5 bases and J shed 0 bases, with 19 bases lying between them. This CDR3 is built from 17 residues.

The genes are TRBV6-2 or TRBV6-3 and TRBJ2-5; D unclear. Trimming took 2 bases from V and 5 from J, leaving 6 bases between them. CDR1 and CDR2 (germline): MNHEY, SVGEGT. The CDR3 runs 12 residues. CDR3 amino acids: CASSYPGETQYF. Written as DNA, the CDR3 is TGTGCCAGCAGTTACCCCGGGGAGACCCAGTACTTC.

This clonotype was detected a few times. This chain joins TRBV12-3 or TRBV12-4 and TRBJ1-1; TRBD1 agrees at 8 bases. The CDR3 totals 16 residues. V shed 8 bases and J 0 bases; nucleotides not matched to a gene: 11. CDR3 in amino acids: CASARGGQVMNTEAFF. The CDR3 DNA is TGTGCCAGCGCTCGAGGGGGACAGGTAATGAACACTGAAGCTTTCTTT.

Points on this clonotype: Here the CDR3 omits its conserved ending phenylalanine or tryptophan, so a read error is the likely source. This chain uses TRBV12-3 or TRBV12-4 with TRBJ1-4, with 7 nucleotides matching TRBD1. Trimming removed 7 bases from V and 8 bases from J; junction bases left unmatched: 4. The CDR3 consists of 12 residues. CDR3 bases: TGTGCCAGCACCTTAGGGGGCGAAAAACTGTTTTCT. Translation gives CASTLGGEKLFS.

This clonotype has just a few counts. DNA of the CDR3: TGTGCCAGCAGCTCTAGTTTGGACCAGTACTTC. Protein product: CASSSSLDQYF. The genes are TRBV7-6 and TRBJ2-5, with D unclear. The V end lost 4 bases, the J end lost 10 bases, and 10 bases lay between the germline ends. In germline, CDR1 is SGHVS, CDR2 FNYEAQ. This CDR3 is built from 11 residues.

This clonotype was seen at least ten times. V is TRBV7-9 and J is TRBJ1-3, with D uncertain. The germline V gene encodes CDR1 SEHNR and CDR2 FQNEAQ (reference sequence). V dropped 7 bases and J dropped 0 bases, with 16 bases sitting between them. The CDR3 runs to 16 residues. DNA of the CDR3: TGTGCCAGCACCCTAGAGGGTTTTTACTCTGGAAACACCATATATTTT. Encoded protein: CASTLEGFYSGNTIYF.

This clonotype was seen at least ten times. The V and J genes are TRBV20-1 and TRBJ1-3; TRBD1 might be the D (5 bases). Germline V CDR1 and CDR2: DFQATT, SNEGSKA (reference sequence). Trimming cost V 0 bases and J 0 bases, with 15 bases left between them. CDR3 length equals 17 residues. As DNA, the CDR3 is TGCAGTGCTAGAGATCAGCCGGGACGGAACTCTGGAAACACCATATATTTT. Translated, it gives CSARDQPGRNSGNTIYF.

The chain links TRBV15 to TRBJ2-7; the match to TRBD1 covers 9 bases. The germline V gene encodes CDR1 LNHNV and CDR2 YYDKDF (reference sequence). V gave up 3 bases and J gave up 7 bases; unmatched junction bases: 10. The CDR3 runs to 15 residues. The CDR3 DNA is TGTGCCACCAGCAGTCGGGACAGGGAATCGGGGGAGCAGTACTTC. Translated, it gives CATSSRDRESGEQYF. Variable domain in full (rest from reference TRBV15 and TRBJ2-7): DAMVIQNPRYQVTQFGKPVTLSCSQTLNHNVMYWYQQKSSQAPKLLFHYYDKDFNNEADTPDNFQSRRPNTSFCFLDIRSPGLGDTAMYLCATSSRDRESGEQYFGPGTRLTVT.

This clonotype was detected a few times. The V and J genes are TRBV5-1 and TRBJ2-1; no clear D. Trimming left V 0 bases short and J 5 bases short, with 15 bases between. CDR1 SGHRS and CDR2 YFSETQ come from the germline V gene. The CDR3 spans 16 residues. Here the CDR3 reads CASSLVPEWAHNEQFF. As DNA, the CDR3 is TGCGCCAGCAGCTTGGTCCCAGAATGGGCACACAATGAGCAGTTCTTC. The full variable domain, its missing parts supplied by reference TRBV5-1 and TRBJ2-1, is KAGVTQTPRYLIKTRGQQVTLSCSPISGHRSVSWYQQTPGQGLQFLFEYFSETQRNKGNFPGRFSGRQFSNSRSEMNVSTLELGDSALYLCASSLVPEWAHNEQFFGPGTRLTVL.

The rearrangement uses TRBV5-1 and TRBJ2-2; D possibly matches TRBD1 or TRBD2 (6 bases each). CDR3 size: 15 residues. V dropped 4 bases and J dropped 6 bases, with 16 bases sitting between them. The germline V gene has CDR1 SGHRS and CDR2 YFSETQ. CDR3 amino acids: CASSGGGTVPGELFF. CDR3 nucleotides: TGCGCCAGCAGCGGAGGGGGAACCGTTCCCGGGGAGCTGTTTTTT.

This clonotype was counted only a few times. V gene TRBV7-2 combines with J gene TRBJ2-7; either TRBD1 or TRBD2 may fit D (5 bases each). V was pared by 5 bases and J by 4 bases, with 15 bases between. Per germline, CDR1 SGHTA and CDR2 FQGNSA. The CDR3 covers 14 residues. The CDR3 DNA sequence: TGTGCCAGCAGCCGGGACCGAGCCCTGTACGAGCAGTACTTC. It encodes CASSRDRALYEQYF.

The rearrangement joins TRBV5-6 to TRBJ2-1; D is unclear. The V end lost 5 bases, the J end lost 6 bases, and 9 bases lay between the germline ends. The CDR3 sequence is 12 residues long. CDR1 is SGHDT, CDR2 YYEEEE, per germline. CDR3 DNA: TGTGCCAGCAGATTCGGAGTCAATGAGCAGTTCTTC. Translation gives CASRFGVNEQFF.

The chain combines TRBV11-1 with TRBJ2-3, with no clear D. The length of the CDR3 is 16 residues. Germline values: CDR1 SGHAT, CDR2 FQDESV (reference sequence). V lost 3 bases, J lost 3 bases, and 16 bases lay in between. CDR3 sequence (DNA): TGTGCCAGCAGCTTCAGTCAGGCGGTCAGAACAGATACGCAGTATTTT. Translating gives CASSFSQAVRTDTQYF.

Here the CDR3 reads CASSLSRTSGGGTQYF. The CDR3 DNA follows: TGTGCCAGCAGTTTATCAAGGACTAGCGGGGGAGGGACCCAGTACTTC. J is TRBJ2-5 and V is TRBV12-3 or TRBV12-4; TRBD2 agrees at 13 bases. With 2 bases clipped from V and 7 bases from J, the junction kept 7 bases outside the gene matches. The CDR3 totals 16 residues.

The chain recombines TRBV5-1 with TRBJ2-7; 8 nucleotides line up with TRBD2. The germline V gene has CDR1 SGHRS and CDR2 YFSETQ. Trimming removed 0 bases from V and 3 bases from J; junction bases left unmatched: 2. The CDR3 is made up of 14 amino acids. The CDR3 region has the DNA TGCGCCAGCAGCTTGGATAGCGGGGTCTACGAGCAGTACTTC. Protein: CASSLDSGVYEQYF. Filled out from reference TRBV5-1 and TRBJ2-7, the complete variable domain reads KAGVTQTPRYLIKTRGQQVTLSCSPISGHRSVSWYQQTPGQGLQFLFEYFSETQRNKGNFPGRFSGRQFSNSRSEMNVSTLELGDSALYLCASSLDSGVYEQYFGPGTRLTVT.

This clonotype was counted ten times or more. The CDR3 loop is CSVEYKGQGGYEQYF. CDR3 sequence (DNA): TGCAGCGTTGAATATAAGGGACAGGGGGGTTACGAGCAGTACTTC. V gene TRBV29-1 combines with J gene TRBJ2-7; 11 positions match TRBD1. This CDR3 comprises 15 residues. CDR1 and CDR2 from the germline V gene are SQVTM and ANQGSEA. J lost 4 bases, V lost 2 bases, and 7 bases had no gene match.

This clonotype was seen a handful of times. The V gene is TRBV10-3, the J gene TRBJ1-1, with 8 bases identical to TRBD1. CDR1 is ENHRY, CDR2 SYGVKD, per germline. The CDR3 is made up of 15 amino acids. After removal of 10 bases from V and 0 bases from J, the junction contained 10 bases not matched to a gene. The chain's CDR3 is CATRLDRAMNTEAFF. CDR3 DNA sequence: TGTGCCACCCGCTTGGACAGGGCAATGAACACTGAAGCTTTCTTT.